The source of this TCR beta chain is a study of breast tumors, draining lymph nodes, adjacent tissues (TCRdb year 2016). About the investigation overall: In breast cancer patients, the study compared the TCR beta repertoires of tumor, adjacent nontumor tissue and axillary lymph nodes. The study aimed to assess the relationships and possible T-cell exchange between tumor, surrounding tissue and draining lymph node repertoires in human breast cancer. General findings and caveats noted by the study authors: Tumor and nontumor tissue repertoires were found to be significantly more similar in luminal-like than in basal-like breast cancer. The study presented the conclusion that tumor T cells originate in lymph nodes as consistent with a hypothesis, not as something directly demonstrated. A scenario in which most tumor T cells derive from the lymph node and then expand within tumor tissue was judged to be consistent with the data. Tumor T-cell repertoires showed less diversity than lymph node repertoires and more diversity than nontumor tissue repertoires, and tumor T-cell repertoires showed preferential V and J gene usage.

The CDR3 spans 13 residues, from the cysteine through the phenylalanine. Only CDR3 DNA is held: 39 bases, read in frame from base 1. V and J are truncated by 3 bases and 3 bases respectively, leaving an intervening sequence of 6 bases. The CDR1 and CDR2 encoded by the germline V gene are SGHTA and FQGNSA. Sequencing took place on an Illumina HiSeq 2000. Multiplex PCR amplification was used to build the TCR beta chain libraries. The amplified TCR beta chain products were analyzed by high-throughput sequencing. TCRdb's own reprocessing of the public reads used fastp at Q25 and MiXCR and kept productive beta chains. All rows with the same CDR3 protein become a single entry with the most common DNA and genes. The sample has 25,000 to 40,000 distinct CDR3 sequences on record, 63% of them singletons. The top ten hold under 20% of the sample. Points on this clonotype: Its antigen is unknown. One base away there is no much larger clone; base qualities are not given.

The sequencing input was breast tumor tissue. The receptor's source is a female donor with breast cancer. Some clones in this sample may be carry-over from other donors' samples. The chain links TRBV7-2 with TRBJ1-3; a weak D assignment points to TRBD1 (5 bases agree). The DNA reads TGTGCCAGCAGCTTTGGGGGTGGAAACACCATATATTTT. Its protein is CASSFGGGNTIYF.